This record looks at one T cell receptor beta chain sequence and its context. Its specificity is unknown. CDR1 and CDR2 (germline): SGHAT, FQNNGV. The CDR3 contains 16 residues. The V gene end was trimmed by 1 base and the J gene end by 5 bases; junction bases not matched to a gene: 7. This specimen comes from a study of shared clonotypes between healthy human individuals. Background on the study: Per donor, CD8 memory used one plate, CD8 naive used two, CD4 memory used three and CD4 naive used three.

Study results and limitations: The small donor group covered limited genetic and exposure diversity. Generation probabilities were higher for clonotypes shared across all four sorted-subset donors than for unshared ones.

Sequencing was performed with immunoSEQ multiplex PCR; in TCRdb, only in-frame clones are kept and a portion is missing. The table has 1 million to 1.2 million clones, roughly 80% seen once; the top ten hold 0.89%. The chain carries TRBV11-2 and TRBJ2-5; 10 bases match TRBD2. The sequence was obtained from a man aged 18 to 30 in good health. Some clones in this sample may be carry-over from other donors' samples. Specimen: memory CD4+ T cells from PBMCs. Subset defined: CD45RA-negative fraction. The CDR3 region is CASSLVLGSGRETQYF. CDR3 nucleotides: TGTGCCAGCAGCTTAGTACTGGGTAGCGGGAGGGAGACCCAGTACTTC.